Below, 2 T cell receptor beta chains from the same sample are listed, as sequenced in a study of regulatory T cells in long-lasting Graves disease. The time point is: newly diagnosed GD, antithyroid drugs for less than 3 months. The TCR library used RNA extracted from PBMCs. Assembly of TCR beta libraries relied on iRepertoire HTBI primers together with Arm-PCR of CDR3 regions. MiXCR was run by TCRdb on the multiplex PCR reads, yielding one entry per CDR3 protein. The sample has about 430,000 distinct CDR3 sequences, roughly 15% seen once; the top ten hold approximately 7.8%. This sample also appeared in a second study, on T cells in Graves' hyperthyroidism and ophthalmopathy.

This material consisted of peripheral blood mononuclear cells (PBMCs), taken at new diagnosis, from a patient treated with antithyroid drugs. Receptors originate from a woman aged 40 to 55 with Graves disease.

This clonotype was recorded many times. This rearrangement joins TRBV12-3 or TRBV12-4 to TRBJ2-7, with a weak D call TRBD2 (6 bases). This CDR3 comprises 13 residues. The V end lost 2 bases, the J end lost 7 bases, and 12 bases lay between the germline ends. In nucleotides, the CDR3 is TGTGCCAGCAGTTTAAATGGGGCGGGGGAGCAGTACTTC. Amino acid sequence: CASSLNGAGEQYF.

The V gene is TRBV30, the J gene TRBJ2-1; TRBD2 matches 11 bases. Trimming at V came to 4 bases and at J to 10 bases, leaving 15 bases not matched to a gene. The CDR3 runs 16 residues. Per germline, CDR1 GTSNPN and CDR2 SVGIG (reference sequence). CDR3 in DNA: TGTGCCTGGACATACCTGATGACTAGCGGGAAGCCAGAGCAGTTCTTC. Protein sequence: CAWTYLMTSGKPEQFF.